Each of the 16 T cell receptor beta chains below was sequenced from the same sample in a study of cytomegalovirus exposure and HLA in healthy donors. PCR involved 60 Vbeta and 13 Jbeta primers. TCRdb's table, derived via immunoSEQ multiplex PCR, lists solely in-frame clones and lacks some. The data contain some 170,000 clones, 75% to 90% of them seen just once; the ten biggest clones take up around 4.3%. Input material: PBMCs. These receptor sequences come from a man aged 30 to 39 in good health and CMV-seronegative.

This clone has more than one count but fewer than ten. The sample holds other DNA sequences that translate to the same CDR3. The chain carries TRBV7-9 and TRBJ1-5; the D is unclear. From germline, CDR1 is SEHNR and CDR2 FQNEAQ (reference sequence). CDR3 length: 14 amino acids. The V end lost 5 bases, the J end lost 4 bases, and 12 bases lay between the germline ends. CDR3 sequence reads: CASSLDGFNQPQHF. Written as DNA, the CDR3 is TGTGCCAGCAGCCTAGACGGTTTTAATCAGCCCCAGCATTTT.

The chain links TRBV9 to TRBJ2-7, with D unclear. The CDR3 covers 13 residues. With 0 bases removed from V and 12 bases from J, the gap between germline ends came to 16 bases. Germline-derived CDR1 and CDR2 are SGDLS and YYNGEE. CDR3 DNA: TGTGCCAGCAGCGTAGACTCGAGTGGGCCGCGGTACTTC. Its translation is CASSVDSSGPRYF.

V usage is TRBV5-1 and J usage is TRBJ2-1; 8 bases map to TRBD2. Trimming cost V 0 bases and J 8 bases; bases outside gene matches: 4. CDR1 and CDR2 from the germline V gene are SGHRS and YFSETQ. This CDR3 is built from 14 residues. This CDR3 is CASSLVLAGHEQFF. The CDR3 DNA reads TGCGCCAGCAGCTTGGTGCTAGCGGGCCATGAGCAGTTCTTC.

This rearrangement joins TRBV27 to TRBJ1-6; no reliable D call. CDR3 length equals 13 residues. Germline loops: CDR1 MNHEY, CDR2 SMNVEV (reference sequence). V lost 3 bases and J 5 bases, leaving 5 bases between the germline ends. CDR3 bases: TGTGCCAGCAGTTTCCGGGATAATTCACCCCTCCACTTT. Its translation: CASSFRDNSPLHF.

V and J are TRBV6-1 and TRBJ2-5, with a tentative D call TRBD2 (5 bases). The V gene lost 0 bases and the J gene lost 11 bases, with 13 bases spanning the gap. Per germline, CDR1 MNHNS and CDR2 SASEGT. There are 13 residues in the CDR3. The CDR3 here is CASSEALRDMQYF. In DNA, the CDR3 is TGTGCCAGCAGTGAAGCGCTTCGGGATATGCAGTACTTC.

The V and J genes are TRBV5-4 and TRBJ2-7, with TRBD1 matching over 7 bases. The V gene's germline CDR1 is SGHNT and CDR2 YYREEE (reference sequence). J was trimmed by 6 bases and V by 7 bases; bases with no gene match: 7. This CDR3 region has 12 residues. CDR3 loop: CASETGAGEQYF. CDR3 nucleotide sequence: TGTGCCAGCGAAACAGGGGCGGGCGAGCAGTACTTC.

The chain is built from TRBV21-1 and TRBJ2-6; the table's TRBD1 call for D was not verified on the DNA. TRBV21-1 is a known pseudogene. The CDR3 totals 16 residues. CDR3: CASSLRGGQGDNVLTF. CDR3 coding DNA: TGTGCCAGCAGCCTAAGGGGGGGACAGGGAGACAACGTCCTGACTTTC.

This clone was seen only once. The chain's CDR3 is CASSLWAGARVNQPQHF. In DNA, the CDR3 is TGTGCCAGCAGTTTATGGGCGGGTGCCCGGGTCAATCAGCCCCAGCATTTT. The V gene is TRBV28, the J gene TRBJ1-5; the D is unclear. The CDR3 sequence is 17 residues long. V was shortened by 0 bases and J by 3 bases, with 15 bases between the two germline ends. Germline CDR1 reads MDHEN; CDR2 reads SYDVKM.

The chain is built from TRBV6-5 and TRBJ2-5; TRBD1 is a possible D gene (6 bases). The CDR3 contains 14 residues. Germline V gene sequence: CDR1 MNHEY, CDR2 SVGAGI. Trimming removed 1 base at V and 5 bases at J, with 11 bases between. The CDR3 region is CASSYLTGRETQYF. The CDR3 DNA reads TGTGCCAGCAGTTACTTGACAGGTCGGGAGACCCAGTACTTC.

The V gene is TRBV9, the J gene TRBJ2-7, with a tentative D call TRBD2 (5 bases). The CDR3 runs to 15 residues. V was shortened by 0 bases and J by 0 bases, with 10 bases between the two germline ends. Per the germline V gene, CDR1 is SGDLS and CDR2 is YYNGEE. CDR3 amino acids: CASSVGAVSSYEQYF. In nucleotides, the CDR3 is TGTGCCAGCAGCGTAGGAGCGGTTAGCTCCTACGAGCAGTACTTC.

The chain uses TRBV6-1 and TRBJ2-5; D unresolved. The CDR3 has 13 residues. CDR1 is MNHNS, CDR2 SASEGT, per germline. V lost 7 bases and J lost 0, with 9 bases in between. This CDR3 reads CASNLAYQETQYF. The CDR3 coding sequence is TGTGCCAGCAATCTTGCGTACCAAGAGACCCAGTACTTC.

This rearrangement joins TRBV28 to TRBJ2-3; 8 bases line up with TRBD2. V was clipped by 7 bases and J by 3 bases; unmatched bases: 15. The CDR3 loop spans 17 amino acids. The germline V gene encodes CDR1 MDHEN and CDR2 SYDVKM. CDR3 DNA sequence: TGTGCCAGCACCTATCGGCGGGGGGACCGGAGAACAGATACGCAGTATTTT. Translated: CASTYRRGDRRTDTQYF.

The chain employs TRBV28 and TRBJ1-4; 7 nucleotides line up with TRBD1. Per germline, CDR1 MDHEN and CDR2 SYDVKM. The CDR3 length is 15 residues. The J segment lost 2 bases and the V segment lost 5 bases, leaving 5 bases of the junction unmatched. CDR3 region: CASSPTGATNEKLFF. CDR3 bases: TGTGCCAGCAGTCCAACAGGGGCCACTAATGAAAAACTGTTTTTT.

In this sample, this clone turned up a few times. CDR3 sequence: CASSTSLRKIDEQFF. The DNA for the CDR3 is TGTGCCAGCAGCACGAGCCTTCGAAAGATCGATGAGCAGTTCTTC. The chain joins TRBV7-7 to TRBJ2-1; D not certain. The CDR3 runs 15 residues. The germline V and J ends were trimmed by 5 bases and 8 bases, with 19 bases remaining between them. Germline V gives CDR1 SSHAT, CDR2 FNYEAQ (reference sequence).

The chain is built from TRBV11-3 and TRBJ2-1, with no clear D. The CDR3 spans 13 residues. Looked up from germline, CDR1 is SGHNT and CDR2 is YENEEA. Trimming pared 1 base from V and 4 bases from J, leaving 5 bases between. For the CDR3, the DNA is TGTGCCAGCAGCTTAGCCAGGTACAATGAGCAGTTCTTC. It encodes CASSLARYNEQFF.

This clone was found a few times. This chain uses TRBV5-1 with TRBJ2-1, with 10 nucleotides matching TRBD1. The CDR3 has 15 amino acids. Trimming at V came to 7 bases and at J to 0 bases, leaving 4 bases not matched to a gene. Per germline, CDR1 SGHRS and CDR2 YFSETQ. The CDR3 DNA reads as TGCGCCAGCGGGACAGGGGCCAGCTCCTACAATGAGCAGTTCTTC. Amino acids: CASGTGASSYNEQFF.